This T cell receptor (beta chain) was captured by sequencing in a study of T-cell memory formation after mild COVID-19. The overall study: TCR clusters showed largely donor specificity.

V lost 6 bases and J lost 0, with 11 bases in between. Looked up from germline, CDR1 is SQVTM and CDR2 is ANQGSEA. This CDR3 contains 13 residues. On this clonotype: Its antigen is unknown.

TCRdb called the 5' RACE reads again in MiXCR, with one record for every CDR3 protein. The sample shows 300,000 to 350,000 distinct CDR3 sequences, approximately 19% of them seen only once. Findings and limits, study-wide: Researchers report contracting CD4+ clones mostly in CM and EM, with CD8+ clones in EMRA. Memory from before infection featured some responding clones, which suggests cross-reactive memory joined.

This TCR derives from a man younger than 35 who had mild COVID-19 (a few samples of this study predate the infection). Cell type and time point are not known. This sequence joins TRBV29-1 and TRBJ2-5; D is undetermined. Sequenced sample: PBMCs or a T cell subset sorted from them (not recorded which). The CDR3 nucleotides read TGCAGCGTCGTAGCCTGGTACCAAGAGACCCAGTACTTC. Translated: CSVVAWYQETQYF.